The entry that follows covers one TCR beta chain sequence. Its antigen is undetermined. The data were taken from a study of CD8 T cells in Susac syndrome. The authors sequenced TCR beta from blood CD8+ and CD4+ T cells. The CD8+ and CD4+ T cells were isolated magnetically using a negative isolation approach, whereas the TEMRA cells were enriched by FACS. Trimming took off 3 bases at V and 2 bases at J, with 9 bases between the two ends. There are 14 residues in the CDR3. Germline loops: CDR1 KGHDR, CDR2 SFDVKD. The authors reverse transcribed about 0.45 to 1 ug RNA with random hexamers. The amplification used immunoSEQ multiplex PCR on TCR beta CDR3; it spanned 54 Vbeta and 13 Jbeta. A single record per CDR3 protein comes from TCRdb applying MiXCR to the immunoSEQ multiplex PCR reads. In the table there are roughly 50,000 distinct CDR3 sequences, roughly 93% of which are singletons. Broader study findings: It was acknowledged in the study that the number of individuals who were included in its TCR sequencing and HLA analysis was relatively small.

The rearrangement uses TRBV24-1 and TRBJ1-1, with D unresolved. The TCR was taken from a human donor in good health. The material sequenced was CD8+ T cells from PBMCs. The CDR3 DNA is TGTGCCACCAGTGATCGAGGCACTAACACTGAAGCTTTCTTT. Its translation: CATSDRGTNTEAFF.